Listed below are T cell receptor beta chains from one sample, sequenced in a study of identical twins. TCRdb reprocessed the 5' RACE reads via MiXCR and lists one record per CDR3 protein. The table has some 230,000 distinct CDR3 sequences, 5.5% to 7.5% seen once. The same specimen was also included in a second study, on T cells expressing NK-cell markers.

The specimen sequenced was CD8+ T cells sorted from blood. These receptors were collected from a woman under 30 in good health. Both conserved end residues are part of each CDR3. The D gene is left open where the match is weak. Size tells how often a clone was seen (once, few, many) or the class of an expanded clone, and some rows leave it out.

j_call: TRBJ2-4; v_call: TRBV7-9; clone_size: .; d_call: .; cdr3_nt: TGTGCCAGCAGCTTAAAGGAAGGGCTCCCCAACATTCAGTACTTC; cdr3_aa: CASSLKEGLPNIQYF
j_call: TRBJ2-1; v_call: TRBV6-4; clone_size: many; d_call: .; cdr3_nt: TGTGCCAGCAGTGAGGCACTAGACTCCTACAATGAGCAGTTCTTC; cdr3_aa: CASSEALDSYNEQFF
j_call: TRBJ1-5; v_call: TRBV15; clone_size: many; d_call: .; cdr3_nt: TGTGCCACCAGCAGTTCCCACAATAGCAATCAGCCCCAGCATTTT; cdr3_aa: CATSSSHNSNQPQHF
j_call: TRBJ2-7; v_call: TRBV5-1; clone_size: many; d_call: .; cdr3_nt: TGCGCCAGCAGCTTGAGCCTTGCCTACGAGCAGTACTTC; cdr3_aa: CASSLSLAYEQYF
j_call: TRBJ1-1; v_call: TRBV2; clone_size: once; d_call: .; cdr3_nt: TGTGCCAGCAGTGATAGGGGAGACTCGAGCACTGAAGCTTTCTTT; cdr3_aa: CASSDRGDSSTEAFF
j_call: TRBJ1-2; v_call: TRBV5-5; clone_size: .; d_call: .; cdr3_nt: TGTGCCAGCAGCTTGGGAACAGAGAACTATGGCTACACCTTC; cdr3_aa: CASSLGTENYGYTF
j_call: TRBJ1-5; v_call: TRBV12-3/TRBV12-4; clone_size: many; d_call: TRBD1; cdr3_nt: TGTGCCAGCAGCGAGGACAGGGGCAATCAGCCCCAGCATTTT; cdr3_aa: CASSEDRGNQPQHF
j_call: TRBJ1-2; v_call: TRBV7-9; clone_size: many; d_call: .; cdr3_nt: TGTGCCAGCAGCCCTCTCCGGGGATCCGGCTACACCTTC; cdr3_aa: CASSPLRGSGYTF
j_call: TRBJ1-2; v_call: TRBV6-1; clone_size: few; d_call: .; cdr3_nt: TGTGCCAGCAGGGACAGTGTGTACTATGGCTACACCTTC; cdr3_aa: CASRDSVYYGYTF
j_call: TRBJ2-2; v_call: TRBV6-4; clone_size: many; d_call: .; cdr3_nt: TGTGCCAGCAGTGGGGGGGCCACCGGGGAGCTGTTTTTT; cdr3_aa: CASSGGATGELFF
j_call: TRBJ2-1; v_call: TRBV12-3/TRBV12-4; clone_size: few; d_call: TRBD1; cdr3_nt: TGTGCCAGCAGTTCCGGGACAGGGTTTTTGCGTTCGGTGGGTGAGCAGTTCTTC; cdr3_aa: CASSSGTGFLRSVGEQFF
j_call: TRBJ1-1; v_call: TRBV11-3; clone_size: .; d_call: .; cdr3_nt: TGTGCCAGCAGCCCCCGGGGGAGTTACACTGAAGCTTTCTTT; cdr3_aa: CASSPRGSYTEAFF
j_call: TRBJ1-2; v_call: TRBV6-1; clone_size: .; d_call: .; cdr3_nt: TGTGCCAGCACCCGGGGCCAGGAGACAGGAGACTACTATGGCTACACCTTC; cdr3_aa: CASTRGQETGDYYGYTF
j_call: TRBJ2-1; v_call: TRBV2; clone_size: many; d_call: TRBD2; cdr3_nt: TGTGCCAGCAGTCCCCCTAGCGGGACCTACAATGAGCAGTTCTTC; cdr3_aa: CASSPPSGTYNEQFF
j_call: TRBJ2-2; v_call: TRBV7-9; clone_size: many; d_call: .; cdr3_nt: TGTGCCAGCAGCGGGGGTCAGAAAAGGACCGGGGAGCTGTTTTTT; cdr3_aa: CASSGGQKRTGELFF
j_call: TRBJ2-3; v_call: TRBV29-1; clone_size: .; d_call: .; cdr3_nt: TGCAGCGTTGAAGATCCAGAGGCGACTAGCACAGATACGCAGTATTTT; cdr3_aa: CSVEDPEATSTDTQYF
j_call: TRBJ2-3; v_call: TRBV29-1; clone_size: many; d_call: .; cdr3_nt: TGCAGCGTTTCTAACGGGAGCCGGGGAGGAACGCAGTATTTT; cdr3_aa: CSVSNGSRGGTQYF